The 23 T cell receptor beta chains below all came from one sample that was sequenced in a study of cytomegalovirus exposure and HLA in healthy donors. A multiplex PCR was run with 60 Vbeta primers and 13 Jbeta primers. TCRdb's table, derived via immunoSEQ multiplex PCR, lists solely in-frame clones and lacks some. The sample has 150,000 or so clones, 65% to 70% seen once. Sample: PBMCs. The receptors shown here come from a man younger than 40 in good health and CMV-seropositive.

This sequence joins TRBV5-4 and TRBJ1-2; tentatively, D is TRBD1 (5 bases). This CDR3 comprises 13 residues. V was cut by 4 bases and J by 8 bases, with 15 bases left in between. Germline V gene lookup returns CDR1 SGHNT and CDR2 YYREEE (reference sequence). The CDR3 DNA follows: TGTGCCAGCAGCCCCAGGGTTTCACGGGGCTACACCTTC. It translates to CASSPRVSRGYTF.

A few counts support this clone. This chain uses TRBV5-1 with TRBJ2-5, with 7 bases that match TRBD1. V shed 4 bases, J shed 1 base, and the junction held 4 bases outside the gene matches. The CDR3 consists of 14 residues. Germline lookup yields CDR1 SGHRS and CDR2 YFSETQ. CDR3: CASSLGTVQETQYF. CDR3 in DNA: TGCGCCAGCAGCCTCGGGACAGTCCAAGAGACCCAGTACTTC.

The rearrangement joins TRBV2 to TRBJ2-7, with 8 bases matching TRBD2. J gave up 5 bases and V 0 bases, and 15 bases lay outside the gene matches. In germline, CDR1 is SNHLY, CDR2 FYNNEI. This CDR3 spans 18 amino acids. Here the CDR3 reads CASSEAPPARGVDDEQYF. As DNA, the CDR3 is TGTGCCAGCAGTGAAGCACCACCCGCGCGGGGGGTCGACGACGAGCAGTACTTC.

V gene TRBV9 combines with J gene TRBJ1-2; 8 bases are shared with TRBD1. Germline V gene data show CDR1 as SGDLS and CDR2 as YYNGEE. V was pared by 2 bases and J by 7 bases, with 7 bases of the junction left unmatched. This CDR3 has 14 amino acids. CDR3 loop: CASSVQGANVGYTF. The CDR3 nucleotides are TGTGCCAGCAGCGTCCAGGGGGCGAACGTTGGCTACACCTTC.

The chain employs TRBV5-1 and TRBJ1-6; D not certain. Germline V gene data show CDR1 as SGHRS and CDR2 as YFSETQ. The V and J ends lost 0 bases and 7 bases respectively, with 14 bases between them. The CDR3 contains 16 residues. CDR3 residues: CASSLDGPTGNSPLHF. The CDR3 DNA reads TGCGCCAGCAGCTTGGACGGACCGACGGGAAATTCACCCCTCCACTTT. Supplemented by reference TRBV5-1 and TRBJ1-6, the full variable domain reads KAGVTQTPRYLIKTRGQQVTLSCSPISGHRSVSWYQQTPGQGLQFLFEYFSETQRNKGNFPGRFSGRQFSNSRSEMNVSTLELGDSALYLCASSLDGPTGNSPLHFGNGTRLTVT.

The chain recombines TRBV15 with TRBJ1-3; 8 bases are a match to TRBD1. The CDR3 has 17 residues. CDR1 is LNHNV and CDR2 is YYDKDF in the germline V gene (reference sequence). The V segment lost 5 bases and the J segment 0 bases; nucleotides outside the gene matches: 9. CDR3 residues: CATSSQTGAISGNTIYF. The DNA of the CDR3 is TGTGCCACCAGCTCCCAGACAGGGGCGATCTCTGGAAACACCATATATTTT.

A single count supports this clone. This chain joins TRBV7-8 and TRBJ1-6; D is possibly TRBD1 (5 bases). Trimming pared 0 bases from V and 8 bases from J, leaving 14 bases between. The CDR3 is made up of 16 amino acids. CDR1 and CDR2 (germline): SGHVS, FQNEAQ. DNA for the CDR3: TGTGCCAGCAGCTTAGCAGGGAGGGGATTACATTCACCCCTCCACTTT. This gives the protein CASSLAGRGLHSPLHF.

This chain uses TRBV5-1 with TRBJ2-2; D unclear. This CDR3 is built from 16 residues. In germline, CDR1 is SGHRS, CDR2 YFSETQ. V lost 1 base, J lost 6 bases, and 16 bases lay in between. The CDR3 sequence is CASSLTTVFQAGELFF. The DNA of the CDR3 is TGCGCCAGCAGCTTGACAACCGTATTCCAGGCCGGGGAGCTGTTTTTT.

This clone was seen a handful of times. This chain joins TRBV7-3 and TRBJ2-1; D perhaps matches TRBD2 (5 bases). Germline values: CDR1 SGHTA, CDR2 FQGTGA. Trimming took 0 bases from V and 0 from J, leaving 9 bases between them. The CDR3 contains 16 residues. CDR3 residues: CASSLTRDSSYNEQFF. The CDR3 nucleotides read TGTGCCAGCAGCTTAACCCGGGATAGCTCCTACAATGAGCAGTTCTTC.

This clone was observed once. J is TRBJ2-7 and V is TRBV19; 9 bases agree with TRBD2. Trimming removed 4 bases from V and 7 bases from J; junction bases left unmatched: 8. The germline gives CDR1 LNHDA, CDR2 SQIVND (reference sequence). This CDR3 spans 14 amino acids. CDR3 protein: CASSSGRARREQYF. The CDR3 DNA follows: TGTGCCAGTAGTAGCGGGAGGGCCAGGAGGGAGCAGTACTTC.

The chain uses TRBV19 and TRBJ1-5; 8 nucleotides agree with TRBD1. The V gene's germline CDR1 is LNHDA and CDR2 SQIVND (reference sequence). Trimming at V came to 0 bases and at J to 6 bases, leaving 10 bases not matched to a gene. This CDR3 is 17 amino acids long. The CDR3 nucleotides read TGTGCCAGTAGTATAGAACAGGGGGGTGGATGGCGTCAGCCCCAGCATTTT. Its translation is CASSIEQGGGWRQPQHF. The full variable domain, with the rest looked up from reference TRBV19 and TRBJ1-5, is DGGITQSPKYLFRKEGQNVTLSCEQNLNHDAMYWYRQDPGQGLRLIYYSQIVNDFQKGDIAEGYSVSREKKESFPLTVTSAQKNPTAFYLCASSIEQGGGWRQPQHFGDGTRLSIL.

The chain recombines TRBV6-1 with TRBJ1-5; D is undetermined. Deletions cut 5 bases from V and 0 bases from J, with 8 bases between. The CDR3 is made up of 14 amino acids. CDR1 MNHNS and CDR2 SASEGT come from the germline V gene. This chain's CDR3 is CASSKQNSNQPQHF. The CDR3, as DNA: TGTGCCAGCAGTAAACAGAATAGCAATCAGCCCCAGCATTTT.

This clone has a single count. V is TRBV7-2 and J is TRBJ1-1; tentative D call: TRBD1 (5 bases). The CDR3 contains 17 residues. CDR1 SGHTA and CDR2 FQGNSA come from the germline V gene. Trimming took 6 bases from V and 4 from J, leaving 24 bases between them. The CDR3 is CASSQSKVYFGGTEAFF. CDR3 DNA sequence: TGTGCCAGCAGTCAGAGCAAAGTTTACTTCGGGGGCACTGAAGCTTTCTTT.

V and J are TRBV7-2 and TRBJ2-3; 7 nucleotides match TRBD2. V was clipped by 5 bases and J by 6 bases; unmatched bases: 11. Germline loops: CDR1 SGHTA, CDR2 FQGNSA. The CDR3 totals 15 residues. Here the CDR3 DNA reads TGTGCCAGCAGCCCCCAGACTAGCCCGGTGGATACGCAGTATTTT. Amino acid sequence: CASSPQTSPVDTQYF.

J is TRBJ1-2 and V is TRBV9; tentatively, D is TRBD1 (5 bases). From germline, CDR1 is SGDLS and CDR2 YYNGEE. V lost 4 bases, J lost 4 bases, and 20 bases lay in between. The CDR3 contains 16 residues. DNA for the CDR3: TGTGCCAGCAGCTCACAATTCGGGGGTTCGGGCTATGGCTACACCTTC. It specifies CASSSQFGGSGYGYTF.

The rearrangement joins TRBV6-5 to TRBJ1-5, with 10 bases matching TRBD1. Germline values: CDR1 MNHEY, CDR2 SVGAGI. The CDR3 loop spans 13 amino acids. J gave up 5 bases and V 5 bases, and 0 bases lay outside the gene matches. The CDR3 here is CASSGQGDQPQHF. CDR3 nucleotide sequence: TGTGCCAGCAGTGGACAGGGGGATCAGCCCCAGCATTTT.

This clone was seen only a few times. The rearrangement links TRBV5-6 to TRBJ1-6; weak D call: TRBD1 (6 bases). The CDR3 consists of 12 residues. Between the trimmed V and J ends, which lost 2 bases and 13 bases, there was a span of 10 bases. Germline V gives CDR1 SGHDT, CDR2 YYEEEE. DNA of the CDR3: TGTGCCAGCAGCTTTCTGAGGGGGCCCCTCCACTTT. Translating it yields CASSFLRGPLHF.

The chain uses TRBV6-6 and TRBJ2-1; 8 bases fit TRBD1. The V and J ends lost 6 bases and 5 bases, in that order; junction bases with no gene match: 9. The germline CDR1 and CDR2 sequences are MNHNY and SVGAGI (reference sequence). There are 15 residues in the CDR3. The CDR3 spells CASRSDRGVDNEQFF. The DNA for the CDR3 is TGTGCCAGCAGATCCGACAGGGGTGTAGACAATGAGCAGTTCTTC.

CDR3 amino acids: CASSPGLAAHEQYF. Here the CDR3 DNA reads TGTGCCAGCAGCCCAGGACTAGCGGCACACGAGCAGTACTTC. The chain links TRBV6-5 to TRBJ2-7; 10 bases agree with TRBD2. CDR3 size: 14 residues. The V gene end was trimmed by 6 bases and the J gene end by 5 bases; junction bases not matched to a gene: 7. In germline, CDR1 is MNHEY, CDR2 SVGAGI.

This clone was detected a few times. The chain is built from TRBV28 and TRBJ2-7; possible D gene TRBD1, 5 bases. Germline-derived CDR1 and CDR2 are MDHEN and SYDVKM. CDR3 size: 14 residues. Trimming left V 5 bases short and J 2 bases short, with 13 bases between. This CDR3 reads CASSTPTVPYEQYF. The CDR3 bases are TGTGCCAGCAGTACCCCGACAGTGCCCTACGAGCAGTACTTC.

This clone was counted between two and nine times. CDR3 nucleotides: TGTGCCAGCAGCCCGGGACAAGCACGATACGAGCAGTACTTC. Translated, it gives CASSPGQARYEQYF. The chain carries TRBV9 and TRBJ2-7; D might be TRBD1 (6 bases). Germline V gene lookup returns CDR1 SGDLS and CDR2 YYNGEE. Trimming took off 4 bases at V and 4 bases at J, with 15 bases between the two ends. The CDR3 totals 14 residues.

This chain joins TRBV29-1 and TRBJ2-1, with D tentatively TRBD2 (5 bases). With 7 bases removed from V and 8 bases from J, the gap between germline ends came to 12 bases. The CDR3 is 11 amino acids. The germline CDR1 and CDR2 sequences are SQVTM and ANQGSEA. The CDR3 is CSATSSDEQFF. The CDR3 coding sequence is TGCAGCGCCACTAGTTCCGATGAGCAGTTCTTC.

CDR3 sequence: CASSYSISGRANEQFF. The CDR3 bases are TGTGCCAGCAGTTACTCGATTAGCGGGAGGGCCAATGAGCAGTTCTTC. The chain carries TRBV6-5 and TRBJ2-1; 11 nucleotides match TRBD2. CDR1 is MNHEY and CDR2 is SVGAGI in the germline V gene. V lost 0 bases, J lost 6 bases, and 4 bases stayed unmatched. This CDR3 is built from 16 residues.